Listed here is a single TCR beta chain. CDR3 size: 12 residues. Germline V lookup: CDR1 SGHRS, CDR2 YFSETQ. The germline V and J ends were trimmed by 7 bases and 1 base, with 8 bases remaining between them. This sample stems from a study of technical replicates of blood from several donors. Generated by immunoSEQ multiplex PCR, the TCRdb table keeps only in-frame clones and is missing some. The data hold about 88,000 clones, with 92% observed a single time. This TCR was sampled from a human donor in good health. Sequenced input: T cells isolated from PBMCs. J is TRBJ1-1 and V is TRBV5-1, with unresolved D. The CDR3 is CASGRENTEAFF. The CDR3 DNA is TGCGCCAGCGGGCGGGAGAACACTGAAGCTTTCTTT.